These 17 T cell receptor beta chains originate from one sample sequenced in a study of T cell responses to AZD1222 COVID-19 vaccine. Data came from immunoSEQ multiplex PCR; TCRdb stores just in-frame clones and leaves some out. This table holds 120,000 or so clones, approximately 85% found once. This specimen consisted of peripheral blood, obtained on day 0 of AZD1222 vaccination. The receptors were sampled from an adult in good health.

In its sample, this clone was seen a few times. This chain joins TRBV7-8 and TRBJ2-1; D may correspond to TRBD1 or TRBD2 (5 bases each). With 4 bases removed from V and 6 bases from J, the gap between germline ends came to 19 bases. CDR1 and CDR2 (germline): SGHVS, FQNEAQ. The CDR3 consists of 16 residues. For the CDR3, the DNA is TGTGCCAGCAGCTCCACTGGGACGGGGATCCCCAATGAGCAGTTCTTC. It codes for CASSSTGTGIPNEQFF.

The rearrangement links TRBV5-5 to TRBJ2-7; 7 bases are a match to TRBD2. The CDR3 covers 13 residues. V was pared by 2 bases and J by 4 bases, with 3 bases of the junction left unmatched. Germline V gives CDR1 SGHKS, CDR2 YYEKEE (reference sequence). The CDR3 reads CASSFQGGYEQYF. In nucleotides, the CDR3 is TGTGCCAGCAGCTTTCAGGGAGGGTACGAGCAGTACTTC.

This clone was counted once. The CDR3, as DNA: TGTGCCAGCAGCCAGCAGATCAATCAGCCCCAGCATTTT. It encodes CASSQQINQPQHF. J is TRBJ1-5 and V is TRBV3-1 (or the pseudogene TRBV3-2), with D unclear. This CDR3 is built from 13 residues. Per the germline V gene, CDR1 is LGHDT and CDR2 is YNNKEL (reference sequence). V lost 3 bases, J lost 3 bases, and 6 bases lay in between.

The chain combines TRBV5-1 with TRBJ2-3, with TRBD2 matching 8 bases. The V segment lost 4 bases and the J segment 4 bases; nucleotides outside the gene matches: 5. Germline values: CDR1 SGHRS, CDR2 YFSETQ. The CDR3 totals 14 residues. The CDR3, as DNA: TGCGCCAGCAGCCTCGGGGGACTAGCAGATACGCAGTATTTT. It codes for CASSLGGLADTQYF.

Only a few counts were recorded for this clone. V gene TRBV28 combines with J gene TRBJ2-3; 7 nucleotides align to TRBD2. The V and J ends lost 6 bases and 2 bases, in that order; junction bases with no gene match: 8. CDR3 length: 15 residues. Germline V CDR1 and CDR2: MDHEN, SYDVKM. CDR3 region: CASSSTSRNTDTQYF. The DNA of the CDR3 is TGTGCCAGCAGCTCGACTAGCCGAAACACAGATACGCAGTATTTT.

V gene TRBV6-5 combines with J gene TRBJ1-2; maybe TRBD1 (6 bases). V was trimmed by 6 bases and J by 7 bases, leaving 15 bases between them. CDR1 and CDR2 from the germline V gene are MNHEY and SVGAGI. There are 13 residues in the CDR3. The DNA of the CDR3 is TGTGCCAGCAGCCCCGACAGGATCGGTGGCTACACCTTC. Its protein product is CASSPDRIGGYTF.

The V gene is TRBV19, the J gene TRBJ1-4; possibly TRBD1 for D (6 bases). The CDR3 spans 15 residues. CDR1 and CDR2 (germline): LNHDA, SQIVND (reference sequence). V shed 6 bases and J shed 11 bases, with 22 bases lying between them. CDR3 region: CASRNTGQGTKKLFF. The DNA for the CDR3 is TGTGCCAGTAGGAACACCGGGCAGGGGACGAAGAAACTGTTTTTT.

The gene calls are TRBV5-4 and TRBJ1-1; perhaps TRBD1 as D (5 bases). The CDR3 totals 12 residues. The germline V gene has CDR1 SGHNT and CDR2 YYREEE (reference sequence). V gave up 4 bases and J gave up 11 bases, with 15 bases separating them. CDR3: CASSPFGAGAFF. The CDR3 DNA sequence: TGTGCCAGCAGCCCGTTTGGGGCTGGGGCTTTCTTT.

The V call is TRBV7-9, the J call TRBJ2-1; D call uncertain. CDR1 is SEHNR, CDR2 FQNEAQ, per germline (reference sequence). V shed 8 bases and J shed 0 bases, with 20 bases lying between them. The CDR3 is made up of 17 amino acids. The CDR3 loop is CASDLVRLRFSYNEQFF. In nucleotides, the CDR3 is TGTGCCAGCGACCTGGTCCGACTGCGATTCTCCTACAATGAGCAGTTCTTC.

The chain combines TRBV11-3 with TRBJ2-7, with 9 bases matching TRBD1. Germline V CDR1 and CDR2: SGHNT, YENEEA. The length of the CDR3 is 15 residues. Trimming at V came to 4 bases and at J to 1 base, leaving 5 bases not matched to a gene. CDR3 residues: CASSSPGTGSYEQYF. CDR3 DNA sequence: TGTGCCAGCAGCTCACCCGGGACAGGGTCCTACGAGCAGTACTTC.

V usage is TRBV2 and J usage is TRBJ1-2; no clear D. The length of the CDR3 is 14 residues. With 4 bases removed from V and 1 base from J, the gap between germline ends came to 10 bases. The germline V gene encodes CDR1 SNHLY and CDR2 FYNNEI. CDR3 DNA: TGTGCCAGCAGTGGGGATAGGGTTAACTATGGCTACACCTTC. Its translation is CASSGDRVNYGYTF.

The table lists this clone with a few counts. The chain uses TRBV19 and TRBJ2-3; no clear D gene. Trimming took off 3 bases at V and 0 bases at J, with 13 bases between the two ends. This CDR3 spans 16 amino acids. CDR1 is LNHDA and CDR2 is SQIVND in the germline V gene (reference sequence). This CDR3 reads CASSMETQPSTDTQYF. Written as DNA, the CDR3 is TGTGCCAGTAGTATGGAGACCCAGCCCAGCACAGATACGCAGTATTTT.

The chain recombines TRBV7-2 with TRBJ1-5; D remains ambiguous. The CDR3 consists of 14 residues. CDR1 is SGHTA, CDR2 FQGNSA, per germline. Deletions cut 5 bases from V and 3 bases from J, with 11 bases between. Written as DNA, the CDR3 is TGTGCCAGCAGCGCTCTGGTCTTCAATCAGCCCCAGCATTTT. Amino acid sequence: CASSALVFNQPQHF.

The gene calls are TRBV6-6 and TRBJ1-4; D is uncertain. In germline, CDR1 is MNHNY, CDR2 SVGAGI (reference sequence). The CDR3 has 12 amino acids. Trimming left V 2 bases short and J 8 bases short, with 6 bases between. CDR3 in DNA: TGTGCCAGCAGTTACGCGACGGAAAAACTGTTTTTT. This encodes CASSYATEKLFF.

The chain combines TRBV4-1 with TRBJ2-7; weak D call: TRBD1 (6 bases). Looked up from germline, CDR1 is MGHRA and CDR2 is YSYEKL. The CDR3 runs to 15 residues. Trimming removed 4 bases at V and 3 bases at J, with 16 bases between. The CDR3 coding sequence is TGCGCCAGCAGCCTTGACGGGACAAACAACTACGAGCAGTACTTC. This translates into CASSLDGTNNYEQYF.

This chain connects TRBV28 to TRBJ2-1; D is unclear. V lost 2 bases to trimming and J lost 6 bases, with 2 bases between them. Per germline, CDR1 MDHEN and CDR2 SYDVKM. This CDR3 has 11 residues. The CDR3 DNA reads TGTGCCAGCAGTTTAAGCAATGAGCAGTTCTTC. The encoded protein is CASSLSNEQFF.

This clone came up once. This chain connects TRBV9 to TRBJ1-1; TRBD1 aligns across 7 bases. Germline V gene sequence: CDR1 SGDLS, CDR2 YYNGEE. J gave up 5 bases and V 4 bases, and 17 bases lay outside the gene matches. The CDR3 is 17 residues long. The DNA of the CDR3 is TGTGCCAGCAGCTCAAACATACCTCTGGGACAGAGGACTGAAGCTTTCTTT. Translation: CASSSNIPLGQRTEAFF.